A single sample gave rise to the 8 T cell receptor beta chains below, sequenced in a study of response to subunit inactivated influenza vaccine. Each CDR3 protein is one row after TCRdb ran MiXCR on the RT-PCR reads. Of 500,000 to 700,000 distinct CDR3 sequences in the sample, around a quarter are singletons; the top ten hold approximately 3%. This sample also belongs to another study, concerning T cells expressing NK-cell markers. That report notes: TCR beta cDNA was generated via 5'RACE template switching incorporating UMIs.

Sequences were derived from CD4+ T cells sorted from PBMCs, sampled 11 to 12 days after vaccination. Source of these receptors: a man in his fifties or sixties who received an inactivated influenza vaccine.

The chain is built from TRBV14 and TRBJ2-7, with 9 bases identical to TRBD2. Germline assignment: CDR1 SGHDN and CDR2 FVKESK. CDR3 length equals 12 residues. The trim removed 3 bases at V and 12 bases at J, leaving 6 bases unmatched. CDR3 residues: CASSQTSGRLYF. The CDR3 nucleotides read TGTGCCAGCAGCCAGACCAGCGGGAGGTTGTACTTC.

This clonotype was detected a few times. The rearrangement uses TRBV14 and TRBJ1-5, with D unresolved. The CDR3 contains 13 residues. The V end was cut by 1 base, the J end by 5 bases, with 6 bases between. CDR1 is SGHDN, CDR2 FVKESK, per germline. This chain's CDR3 is CASSQAVHQPQHF. The CDR3 nucleotides are TGTGCCAGCAGCCAAGCCGTTCATCAGCCCCAGCATTTT.

The chain is built from TRBV20-1 and TRBJ2-3; the match to TRBD2 covers 10 bases. CDR3 size: 16 residues. V gave up 8 bases and J gave up 2 bases; unmatched junction bases: 13. Germline V gene lookup returns CDR1 DFQATT and CDR2 SNEGSKA (reference sequence). CDR3 loop: CSCSSSGRGNTDTQYF. The DNA of the CDR3 is TGCAGTTGCTCCTCTAGCGGGAGAGGAAACACAGATACGCAGTATTTT.

The J gene is TRBJ1-6, the V gene TRBV30; 10 bases agree with TRBD1. The CDR3 runs 14 residues. Germline V gene sequence: CDR1 GTSNPN, CDR2 SVGIG (reference sequence). V shed 3 bases, J shed 9 bases, and the junction held 5 bases outside the gene matches. CDR3 protein: CAWRGQGKSSPLHF. Here the CDR3 DNA reads TGTGCCTGGAGGGGACAGGGGAAGTCTTCACCCCTCCACTTT.

This chain joins TRBV3-1 and TRBJ1-2; D gene ambiguous. In germline, CDR1 is LGHDT, CDR2 YNNKEL (reference sequence). The CDR3 has 14 residues. V was cut by 1 base and J by 2 bases, with 8 bases left in between. The CDR3, as DNA: TGTGCCAGCAGCCAAGGGAGGGTCAACTATGGCTACACCTTC. This sequence encodes CASSQGRVNYGYTF.

The chain joins TRBV4-3 to TRBJ2-1, with 14 bases matching TRBD2. The CDR3 loop spans 18 amino acids. The germline CDR1 and CDR2 sequences are LGHNA and YSLEER. V dropped 5 bases and J dropped 0; count of bases not matched to a gene: 6. Here the CDR3 reads CASSKTSGGDSSYNEQFF. The CDR3 DNA sequence: TGCGCCAGCAGCAAGACTAGCGGGGGGGATAGCTCCTACAATGAGCAGTTCTTC.

V gene TRBV12-3 or TRBV12-4 combines with J gene TRBJ2-3, with no clear D. Trimming shortened V by 4 bases and J by 6 bases, and 8 bases separated the two germline ends. The CDR3 totals 12 residues. CDR3: CASSYDSDTQYF. The CDR3 DNA reads TGTGCCAGCAGTTACGACTCCGATACGCAGTATTTT.

J is TRBJ2-5 and V is TRBV20-1, with 10 bases lining up with TRBD1. Germline V gene lookup returns CDR1 DFQATT and CDR2 SNEGSKA (reference sequence). The CDR3 runs to 13 residues. The V gene end was trimmed by 6 bases and the J gene end by 3 bases; junction bases not matched to a gene: 4. Here the CDR3 reads CSARQGAEETQYF. For the CDR3, the DNA is TGCAGTGCGCGACAGGGGGCTGAAGAGACCCAGTACTTC.